These 2 T cell receptor beta chains originate from one sample sequenced in a study of blood T cells in healthy people across ages. Primed by a sample-barcoded 5' primer and a J-beta primer mix, a second PCR proceeded for about 6 to 11 cycles. MiXCR, applied by TCRdb to the 5' RACE reads, yields one record per CDR3 protein. In the table there are some 850,000 distinct CDR3 sequences, roughly 24% of which are singletons. These data also featured in a second study, about T cells of mothers and their children.

The material sequenced was blood. The receptors stem from a boy younger than 18 in good health.

The chain is built from TRBV20-1 and TRBJ2-4; D remains ambiguous. The CDR3 runs 14 residues. Trimming left V 5 bases short and J 6 bases short, with 17 bases between. Germline-derived CDR1 and CDR2 are DFQATT and SNEGSKA (reference sequence). CDR3 residues: CSAGVGGVGNIQYF. Written as DNA, the CDR3 is TGCAGTGCTGGCGTTGGTGGGGTCGGAAACATTCAGTACTTC.

This clonotype was seen repeatedly, ten times or more. The V and J genes are TRBV5-1 and TRBJ1-1; 11 nucleotides line up with TRBD1. J was trimmed by 3 bases and V by 2 bases; bases with no gene match: 3. From germline, CDR1 is SGHRS and CDR2 YFSETQ. The CDR3 covers 15 residues. The CDR3 is CASSFGQGADTEAFF. CDR3 bases: TGCGCCAGCAGCTTTGGACAGGGGGCTGACACTGAAGCTTTCTTT. The variable domain in full, with the rest retrieved from reference TRBV5-1 and TRBJ1-1, is KAGVTQTPRYLIKTRGQQVTLSCSPISGHRSVSWYQQTPGQGLQFLFEYFSETQRNKGNFPGRFSGRQFSNSRSEMNVSTLELGDSALYLCASSFGQGADTEAFFGQGTRLTVV.